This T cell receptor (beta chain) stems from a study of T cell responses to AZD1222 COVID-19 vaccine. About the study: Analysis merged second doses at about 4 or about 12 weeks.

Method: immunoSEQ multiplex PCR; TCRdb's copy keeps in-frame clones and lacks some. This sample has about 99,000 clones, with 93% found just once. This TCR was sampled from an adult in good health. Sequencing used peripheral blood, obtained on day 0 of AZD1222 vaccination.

CDR3 protein: CASSVGTGSNEQFF. DNA of the CDR3: TGTGCCAGCAGCGTAGGGACAGGGTCTAATGAGCAGTTCTTC. The rearrangement uses TRBV9 and TRBJ2-1; TRBD1 agrees at 8 bases. The CDR3 loop spans 14 amino acids. CDR1 is SGDLS and CDR2 is YYNGEE in the germline V gene. The ends lost 0 bases at V and 7 bases at J; junction bases unmatched: 3.